This TCR beta chain was observed in a study of CD8 T cells in ankylosing spondylitis. General study findings and limits: One TCR beta motif, made up of roughly 8 highly homologous variants, appeared characteristic of ankylosing spondylitis blood.

V was cut by 5 bases and J by 5 bases, with 6 bases left in between. CDR3 length: 12 amino acids. This clonotype was seen many times. Its antigen is still unknown. Libraries of TCR beta came from quantitative 5'-RACE with molecular barcodes. TCRdb redid the calling of the 5' RACE reads with MiXCR, one entry per CDR3 protein. The profile shows roughly 97,000 distinct CDR3 sequences, roughly 8.3% of them singletons. The clonotype comes from a male donor with ankylosing spondylitis or in good health (not recorded which). The chain has TRBV12-3 or TRBV12-4 and TRBJ2-2, with D possibly matching TRBD1 (5 bases). The sample taken for sequencing was blood, either unsorted or a sorted T cell fraction (not recorded which). The CDR3 region has the DNA TGTGCCAGCAGTCAGGGTACCGGGGAGCTGTTTTTT. Translated: CASSQGTGELFF.